One and the same sample provided the 24 T cell receptor beta chains below, sequenced in a study of monozygotic twins with inflammatory bowel disease. For each CDR3 protein, TCRdb gives one entry from its re-call of the 5' RACE reads, without DNA. The data show about 420,000 distinct CDR3 sequences, and the top ten clones hold 2.4%. Sample: blood. These receptor sequences come from a human donor with ulcerative colitis or Crohn's disease, or a healthy co-twin of an affected twin (not recorded which).

The chain employs TRBV4-1 and TRBJ2-7; without DNA, the TCRdb call of TRBD1 cannot be checked. The CDR3 spans 16 residues. CDR1 is MGHRA and CDR2 is YSYEKL in the germline V gene. The CDR3 protein is CASSLTPGQGAIEQYF.

This chain joins TRBV11-2 and TRBJ2-7; the D call from TCRdb, TRBD2, cannot be confirmed without DNA. CDR3 length equals 15 residues. Germline assignment: CDR1 SGHAT and CDR2 FQNNGV. The CDR3 here is CASSFNPSGKYEQYF.

The rearrangement joins TRBV30 to TRBJ2-1. This CDR3 is 16 amino acids long. Germline CDR1 reads GTSNPN; CDR2 reads SVGIG (reference sequence). The CDR3 sequence: CAWKSLTGSSYNEQFF.

This sequence joins TRBV7-6 and TRBJ2-3; TCRdb lists TRBD1, though no DNA is available to test this call. This CDR3 spans 16 amino acids. The germline V gene has CDR1 SGHVS and CDR2 FNYEAQ. CDR3 sequence reads: CASSKDRGPSTDTQYF.

V is TRBV5-4 and J is TRBJ2-7; TCRdb gives TRBD1 as the D gene, but with no DNA this cannot be confirmed. The germline V gene has CDR1 SGHNT and CDR2 YYREEE (reference sequence). The CDR3 spans 12 residues. This CDR3 is CASSLERGEQYF.

This chain connects TRBV30 to TRBJ2-1. CDR3 size: 11 residues. Germline CDR1 reads GTSNPN; CDR2 reads SVGIG (reference sequence). The CDR3 is CAWSKYNEQFF.

The V call is TRBV11-2, the J call TRBJ2-1; TCRdb's D gene call, TRBD2, goes unchecked for lack of DNA. The CDR3 runs to 19 residues. The germline V gene has CDR1 SGHAT and CDR2 FQNNGV. The CDR3 is CASSSKGLAGSSSYNEQFF.

The CDR3 region is CSAVRGVNQETQYF. The genes are TRBV20-1 and TRBJ2-5; the TCRdb call, TRBD1, lacks DNA for checking. Per the germline V gene, CDR1 is DFQATT and CDR2 is SNEGSKA (reference sequence). This CDR3 is built from 14 residues.

J is TRBJ2-7 and V is TRBV7-9; the D call from TCRdb, TRBD2, cannot be confirmed without DNA. The CDR3 covers 15 residues. Per germline, CDR1 SEHNR and CDR2 FQNEAQ (reference sequence). CDR3 sequence: CASSSREGVTYEQYF.

The chain recombines TRBV6-2 or TRBV6-3 with TRBJ1-3. This CDR3 comprises 12 residues. Germline values: CDR1 MNHEY, CDR2 SVGEGT. The CDR3 reads CASYNSGNTIYF.

The chain combines TRBV20-1 with TRBJ2-5; the TCRdb call, TRBD2, lacks DNA for checking. Germline values: CDR1 DFQATT, CDR2 SNEGSKA (reference sequence). The CDR3 has 13 amino acids. CDR3 protein: CSATASGMRAQYF.

The J gene is TRBJ2-7, the V gene TRBV2; TCRdb gives TRBD1 as the D gene, but with no DNA this cannot be confirmed. CDR3 length: 14 residues. Per germline, CDR1 SNHLY and CDR2 FYNNEI. This chain's CDR3 is CASSAYRRDYEQYF.

V usage is TRBV18 and J usage is TRBJ1-1; the D call of TRBD1 rests on TCRdb alone, since no DNA is present to check it. This CDR3 has 13 amino acids. Germline V gives CDR1 KGHSH, CDR2 LQKENI. The CDR3 spells CASSPGQESRAFF. Together with reference TRBV18 and TRBJ1-1, the CDR3 gives the full variable domain: NAGVMQNPRHLVRRRGQEARLRCSPMKGHSHVYWYRQLPEEGLKFMVYLQKENIIDESGMPKERFSAEFPKEGPSILRIQQVVRGDSAAYFCASSPGQESRAFFGQGTRLTVV.

The J gene is TRBJ2-1, the V gene TRBV6-2 or TRBV6-3; TCRdb indicates TRBD1, and absent DNA this call remains unverified. The CDR3 contains 16 residues. Per the germline V gene, CDR1 is MNHEY and CDR2 is SVGEGT. CDR3: CASSGETGTGYNEQFF.

This chain connects TRBV27 to TRBJ1-1; without DNA, the TCRdb call of TRBD1 cannot be checked. The CDR3 spans 14 residues. From germline, CDR1 is MNHEY and CDR2 SMNVEV (reference sequence). The CDR3 sequence: CASSRDRADTEAFF.

The chain is built from TRBV5-6 and TRBJ2-1; TCRdb proposes TRBD1, but this gene call is untestable without DNA. CDR3 length equals 16 residues. Germline CDR1 SGHDT, CDR2 YYEEEE. This chain's CDR3 is CASSPRDRGLLGEQFF.

The chain links TRBV5-6 to TRBJ2-7; without DNA, the TCRdb call of TRBD2 cannot be checked. The germline gives CDR1 SGHDT, CDR2 YYEEEE. This CDR3 has 14 residues. CDR3 sequence: CASSRTFSSYEQYF.

V is TRBV20-1 and J is TRBJ1-2; no DNA is available, so the TRBD1 call from TCRdb remains unchecked. There are 15 residues in the CDR3. Germline V gives CDR1 DFQATT, CDR2 SNEGSKA (reference sequence). Here the CDR3 reads CSATDRASVNYGYTF.

The chain links TRBV2 to TRBJ2-1; the TRBD1 assignment by TCRdb is unverifiable without DNA. This CDR3 is 16 amino acids long. Germline V lookup: CDR1 SNHLY, CDR2 FYNNEI. CDR3 residues: CASSEARPLSYNEQFF.

This rearrangement joins TRBV7-2 to TRBJ2-7; the D gene TCRdb calls, TRBD2, cannot be checked with no DNA. This CDR3 region has 13 residues. The germline CDR1 and CDR2 sequences are SGHTA and FQGNSA. Here the CDR3 reads CASSLDYSYEQYF. Filled out from reference TRBV7-2 and TRBJ2-7, the complete variable domain reads GAGVSQSPSNKVTEKGKDVELRCDPISGHTALYWYRQSLGQGLEFLIYFQGNSAPDKSGLPSDRFSAERTGGSVSTLTIQRTQQEDSAVYLCASSLDYSYEQYFGPGTRLTVT.

The V call is TRBV20-1, the J call TRBJ2-7; TCRdb calls TRBD1, which cannot be checked without DNA. The CDR3 has 15 residues. Germline V lookup: CDR1 DFQATT, CDR2 SNEGSKA (reference sequence). CDR3 loop: CSARDLGTGVYEQYF.

The rearrangement links TRBV30 to TRBJ2-4; as DNA is missing, the TRBD1 call by TCRdb cannot be tested. The germline V gene encodes CDR1 GTSNPN and CDR2 SVGIG (reference sequence). There are 17 residues in the CDR3. CDR3 sequence reads: CAWRPPRTGLAKNIQYF.

The chain employs TRBV20-1 and TRBJ1-4. The CDR3 length is 13 residues. The germline CDR1 and CDR2 sequences are DFQATT and SNEGSKA (reference sequence). The chain's CDR3 is CSARDVLNEKLFF.

The chain carries TRBV9 and TRBJ2-1; TCRdb returns TRBD1, unconfirmable since there is no DNA. This CDR3 has 13 residues. CDR1 and CDR2 (germline): SGDLS, YYNGEE. The CDR3 is CASGTGEDNEQFF. Full variable domain (outside the CDR3, taken from reference TRBV9 and TRBJ2-1): DSGVTQTPKHLITATGQRVTLRCSPRSGDLSVYWYQQSLDQGLQFLIQYYNGEERAKGNILERFSAQQFPDLHSELNLSSLELGDSALYFCASGTGEDNEQFFGPGTRLTVL.